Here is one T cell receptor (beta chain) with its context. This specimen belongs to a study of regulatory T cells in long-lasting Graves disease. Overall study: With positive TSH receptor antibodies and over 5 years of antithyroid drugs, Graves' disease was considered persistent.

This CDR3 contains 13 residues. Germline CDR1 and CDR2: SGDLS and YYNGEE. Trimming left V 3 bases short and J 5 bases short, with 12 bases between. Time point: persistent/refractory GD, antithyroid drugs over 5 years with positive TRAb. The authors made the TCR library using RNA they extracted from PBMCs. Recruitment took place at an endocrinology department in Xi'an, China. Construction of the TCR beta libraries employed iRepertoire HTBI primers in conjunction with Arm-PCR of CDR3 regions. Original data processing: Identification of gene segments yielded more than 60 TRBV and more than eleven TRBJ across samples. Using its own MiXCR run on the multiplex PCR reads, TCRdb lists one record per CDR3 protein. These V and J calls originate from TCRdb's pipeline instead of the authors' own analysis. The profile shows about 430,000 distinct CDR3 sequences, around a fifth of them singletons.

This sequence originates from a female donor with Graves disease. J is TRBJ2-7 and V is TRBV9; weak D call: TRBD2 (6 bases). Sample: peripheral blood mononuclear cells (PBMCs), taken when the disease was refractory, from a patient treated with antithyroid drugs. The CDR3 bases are TGTGCCAGCAGCGGCGCACCGGGGGACGAGCAGTACTTC. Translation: CASSGAPGDEQYF.